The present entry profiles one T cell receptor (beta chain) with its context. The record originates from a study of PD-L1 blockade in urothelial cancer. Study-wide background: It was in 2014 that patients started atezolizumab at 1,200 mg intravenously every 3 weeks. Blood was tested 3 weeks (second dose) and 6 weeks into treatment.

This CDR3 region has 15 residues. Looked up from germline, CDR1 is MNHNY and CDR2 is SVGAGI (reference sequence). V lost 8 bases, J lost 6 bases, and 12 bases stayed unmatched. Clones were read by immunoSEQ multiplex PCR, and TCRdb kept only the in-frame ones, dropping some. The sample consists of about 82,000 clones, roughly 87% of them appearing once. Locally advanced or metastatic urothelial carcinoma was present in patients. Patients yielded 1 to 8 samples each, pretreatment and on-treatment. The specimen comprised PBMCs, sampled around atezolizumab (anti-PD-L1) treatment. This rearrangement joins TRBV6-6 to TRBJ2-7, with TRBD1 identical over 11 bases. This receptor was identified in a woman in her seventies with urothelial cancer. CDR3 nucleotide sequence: TGTGCCAGCGGGACAGGGGGTCTTCCGCAGGCCGAGCAGTACTTC. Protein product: CASGTGGLPQAEQYF.